This TCR beta chain was identified in a study of cytomegalovirus exposure and HLA in healthy donors (TCRdb year 2017). About the study as a whole: According to an earlier analysis of 587 of the donors, 200 million or so T cells yielded some 110 million unique TCR beta sequences and about 300 Gb of sequence data. Along with the roughly 700-subject first cohort, a separate validation cohort of over a hundred different subjects was used. Across 398 genotyped donors of the cohort, an average of 235,054 unique TCR beta nucleotide sequences per donor were sequenced, and around 19% of those sequences were non-productive. A later analysis re-examined previously published TCR beta repertoires from 500 to 700 donors and added high-resolution HLA genotyping to investigate patterns of TCR occurrence. Rather than using new phenotypic data, the later analysis identified candidate immune exposures from TCR beta sequences and from how often those sequences occurred across donors. Alongside the repertoire data, information on donor age, sex, ethnicity and CMV serostatus was compiled. In a later genetic analysis, genome-wide SNP genotypes for about three fifths of the roughly 670 donors were used, and that subset was treated as a discovery cohort. HLA typing included class I and class II loci at four-digit resolution. An early release that covered some 630 HLA-typed donors contained approximately 320 gigabases of sequencing data and about 84 million unique TCR sequences. The genetic ancestry cluster associated with self-reported Caucasian donors included around four fifths of the roughly 400 genotyped donors. An earlier analysis of fewer than 700 of the donors applied high-throughput TCR beta sequencing to assess whether each TCR beta V gene segment acted as functional or pseudogenic. All discovery cohort repertoires had been generated using a single sequencing platform. Using immunosequencing, the study profiled T cell repertoires from fewer than 850 subjects and related those repertoires to cytomegalovirus serostatus. The aim of the study was to test whether cataloging public T cell receptors could identify signatures of past pathogen exposure. The number of donors typed differed by locus, with roughly 620-630 for A, B, C, DRB1 and DQB1, roughly 520 for DQA1, 606 for DPA1, and around 450 for DPB1. High-throughput TCR immunosequencing, statistical association of individual TCRs with disease status, and machine learning were combined to predict cytomegalovirus infection status. Five DR-DQ haplotypes were handled as single units for association and clustering, since linkage in the cohort was strong.

The cohort was made up of 666 healthy bone marrow donors. At the time of sampling, every cohort member was nominally healthy, though immune exposures that went unrecorded were likely present. The donor was CMV seronegative and was included in the group of 352 seronegative cohort members. A peripheral blood sample was provided by each donor, and peripheral blood mononuclear cells were used for TCR beta sequencing. The Qiagen DNeasy Blood Extraction Kit was used to extract genomic DNA from the blood cell samples. The paper's findings and limits, for the study overall: In the study, 164 TCR beta chains were listed as associated with cytomegalovirus. A further reported finding was that TCR beta sequences accurately predicted the HLA-A and HLA-B alleles for most subjects in the first cohort. The classifier was reported to diagnose cytomegalovirus status with high specificity and sensitivity in both the original cohort and the validation cohort. Specific HLA alleles were associated with roughly 17,000 TCR beta sequences at a false discovery rate of 0.05 in a later analysis. Because counts were too low, some 17 rarely observed V segments, including chromosome 9 orphons, were left out of the earlier analysis of some 640 of the donors. In a later analysis, the rate of TCR association differed among HLA loci, with DRB1 alleles having the most associated TCRs and HLA-C alleles having the fewest. The only immune exposure information available for the cohort was CMV serostatus. Compared with equally common non-associated chains, HLA-associated TCR beta chains in a later analysis were more clonally expanded and had lower generation probabilities. Because HLA typing was missing for some donors at each locus, association tests included only the typed subset. According to a later genetic analysis, donors in an Asian-associated ancestry cluster had fewer N-insertions in productive TCRs than the approximately 700-donor mean. A cluster of highly shared sequence variants was judged likely to be a technical artifact of the sequencing pipeline. Roughly uniform sequencing depth across donors was assumed in presence/absence analyses, although this assumption may not hold. Several of the top co-occurrence clusters appeared to be linked to parvovirus B19, influenza, CMV and Epstein-Barr virus, according to a later analysis. An earlier analysis of roughly 570 of the donors showed that most TCR beta V segments appeared in productive rearrangements either about 87% or about 30% of the time, which broadly matched IMGT annotations. Three of the identified cytomegalovirus-associated TCR beta chains were confirmed in vitro to be specific for cytomegalovirus antigens. An association between a missense DCLRE1C variant and V-gene and J-gene trimming of TCR beta chains was found in a later genetic analysis and replicated in an independent cohort. The authors suggested that the approach could potentially be extended to other disease states and immunological phenotypes. The cohort was sequenced for TCR beta chains only, and without alpha or paired-chain data the features that could be detected were limited. Some IMGT-functional V segments, including TRBV6-2 and TRBV6-3, could not be distinguished by the 87-base-pair reads and were therefore excluded. Across donors, most TCR sequences were observed very rarely, whereas some public TCRs were present in many individuals. When HLA alleles, especially DR and DQ, strongly co-occurred, attributing TCR associations to individual alleles was difficult. Most CMV-associated TCR beta chains appeared to be HLA-restricted in a later analysis, and the HLA associations seemed to be driven largely by CMV exposure. Linkage disequilibrium might explain the correlated functional status among segregating V segments, but an unknown experimental factor could not be ruled out.

The CDR3 has 14 amino acids, counting the end cysteine and phenylalanine. Only the CDR3 DNA is retained, 42 bases long and in frame from the first base. V is reduced by 3 bases and J by 8 bases, leaving a spacing of 14 bases between them. CDR1 and CDR2, looked up from the germline V gene, are MRHNA and SNTAGT. This clone was observed at least ten times. Its antigen is still unknown. No base qualities exist here, and no much larger clone lies one base off it. Libraries were constructed by the immunoSEQ multiplex PCR assay. A mixture of 60 forward primers for TCR Vbeta segments and 13 reverse primers for TCR Jbeta segments was used in the multiplex PCR. The CDR3 region of rearranged TCR beta genes was amplified from genomic DNA by a multiplex PCR assay. Amplified TCR beta libraries were sequenced as 87-base-pair reads on the Illumina HiSeq System. Turning to the authors' computational methods: A later analysis tallied around 82 million unique TCR beta chains across the 700 or so repertoires, and approximately 12 million of those chains were shared by two or more donors. A nearest-neighbor algorithm error-corrected the raw reads and collapsed the reads into unique sequences, merging closely related sequences to remove PCR and sequencing errors. V, D and J gene segments were assigned by aligning CDR3 sequences to IMGT reference sequences. Each retained sequence needed at least a six-nucleotide match to both a V gene segment and a J gene segment. A rearrangement was called productive if the CDR3 had no stop codons and remained in frame with V and J, and every other rearrangement was called non-productive. CDR3 was defined according to IMGT convention as the region running from the second conserved V-encoded cysteine to the conserved J-encoded phenylalanine. Sequences without an unambiguous match to a single V gene segment were excluded from the earlier analysis of 450 to 750 of the donors. An earlier analysis of a few hundred of the donors classified V segments as functional when productive rearrangements were above 56.7% and as segregating when the standard deviation between donors was above 5%. A statistical classification framework was built for diagnosing cytomegalovirus status from the catalog of TCR beta chain sequences. In a later analysis, V and J genes were assigned by comparing TCR nucleotide sequences against IMGT/GENE-DB human TR gene sequences. In a later analysis, CDR3 sequences and most-parsimonious VDJ recombination scenarios were assigned using the TCRdist pipeline. In a later analysis, every TCR beta chain was defined by the combination of its CDR3 amino acid sequence and its V-gene family, and reads without a unique V-gene family were dropped. A later analysis removed 550 to 650 highly shared, low-generation-probability nucleotide sequences to deal with suspected cross-contamination and a sequencing artifact. For each public chain, a later analysis derived a clonal expansion index from normalized ranks of inferred template counts within each repertoire. Generation probabilities in a later analysis came from a VDJ recombination model fitted to out-of-frame rearrangements, and those results were checked against IGoR. In a later analysis, TCR-TCR, TCR-HLA and TCR-CMV co-occurrence was scored with hypergeometric tests, and a repertoire-size bias correction was applied to TCR pairs. A later analysis estimated false discovery rates by permuting HLA or CMV assignments 20 times. A later analysis grouped co-occurring TCRs with DBSCAN, adding TCRdist sequence similarity when clustering within HLA-allele-positive subsets. Repertoires with fewer than 30,000 or more than 120,000 public chains were left out of co-occurrence clustering, as were roughly five repertoires with anomalous nucleotide sharing. Not all clones reach the TCRdb copy of this immuneACCESS table, which keeps in-frame sequences only. Checked studies attribute under half of the gap to unresolved V genes and leave the rest unexplained. The DNA was the basis for D and trimming; V, J and clone size are from that table. The sample profile shows roughly 130,000 clones; about 80% of them were found once. Together, the top ten hold approximately 4% of the sample.

This clonotype originated in a woman in her forties in good health and CMV-seronegative. Rearrangement joined TRBV6-4 to TRBJ2-1; a tentative D match to TRBD2 spans 6 bases. Sample: PBMCs. The CDR3 region has the sequence CASSEGLGMDEQFF. The DNA sequence is TGTGCCAGCAGTGAGGGACTTGGGATGGATGAGCAGTTCTTC.